This record covers a single T cell receptor (beta chain). Its target is unknown. These data are taken from a study of OX40 agonist ivuxolimab in advanced cancers. Study-wide results and limits: Dosing at 0.1 to 3.0 mg/kg was accompanied by clonal expansion of CD4+ and CD8+ blood T cells by week 6. CD8+ T cells averaged more expanded clones than CD4+.

Clones were read by immunoSEQ multiplex PCR, and TCRdb kept only the in-frame ones, dropping some. The table has some 50,000 clones, less than 90% seen once; the top ten hold around 4.3%. CDR3 length: 17 amino acids. CDR1 KGHSH and CDR2 LQKENI come from the germline V gene. V shed 0 bases and J 4 bases; nucleotides not matched to a gene: 10. The J gene is TRBJ2-5, the V gene TRBV18; 8 bases map to TRBD1. The starting material was CD4+ or CD8+ T cells sorted from blood, obtained in a trial of the OX40 agonist ivuxolimab. This receptor was identified in an adult with an advanced solid tumor such as melanoma, head and neck, liver or kidney cancer. Written as DNA, the CDR3 is TGTGCCAGCTCACCACCCCCGGACAGGGTCGACCGAGAGACCCAGTACTTC. It is translated as CASSPPPDRVDRETQYF.